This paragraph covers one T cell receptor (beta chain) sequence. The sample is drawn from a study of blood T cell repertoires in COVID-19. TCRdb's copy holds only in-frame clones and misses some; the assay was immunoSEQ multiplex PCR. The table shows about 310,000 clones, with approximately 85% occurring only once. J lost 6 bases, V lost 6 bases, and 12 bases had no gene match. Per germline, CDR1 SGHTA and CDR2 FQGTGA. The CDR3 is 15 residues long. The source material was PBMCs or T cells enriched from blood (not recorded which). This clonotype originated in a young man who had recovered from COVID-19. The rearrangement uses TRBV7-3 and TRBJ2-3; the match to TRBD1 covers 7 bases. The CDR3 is CASRIPGQRLDTQYF. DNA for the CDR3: TGTGCCAGCAGAATCCCGGGACAGCGCTTGGATACGCAGTATTTT.